A single sample is the source of the 32 T cell receptor beta chains below, sequenced in a study of blood T cell repertoires in COVID-19. The assay was immunoSEQ multiplex PCR, and TCRdb's table has in-frame clones only and misses some. The table includes around 100,000 clones, roughly 80% detected once. Sequenced material: peripheral blood. The receptors originated from a human donor in a cohort sampled during active COVID-19.

J is TRBJ2-3 and V is TRBV11-3, with 13 bases that match TRBD2. Germline values: CDR1 SGHNT, CDR2 YENEEA. The CDR3 is 15 amino acids. V lost 5 bases to trimming and J lost 6 bases; unmatched junction nucleotides: 5. The CDR3, as DNA: TGTGCCAGCAGCCCGGGACTAGCGGGGTACGATACGCAGTATTTT. This encodes CASSPGLAGYDTQYF. Drawing the rest from reference TRBV11-3 and TRBJ2-3, the complete variable domain is EAGVVQSPRYKIIEKKQPVAFWCNPISGHNTLYWYLQNLGQGPELLIRYENEEAVDDSQLPKDRFSAERLKGVDSTLKIQPAELGDSAVYLCASSPGLAGYDTQYFGPGTRLTVL.

The DNA of the CDR3 is TGCGCCAGCAGCCAAGATATGGGGAGACTAGCGTCCGGGGAGCTGTTTTTT. Protein sequence: CASSQDMGRLASGELFF. The chain joins TRBV4-3 to TRBJ2-2; TRBD2 aligns across 8 bases. This CDR3 contains 17 residues. Unmatched junction bases numbered 9, after V lost 0 bases and J lost 6 bases. CDR1 is LGHNA, CDR2 YSLEER, per germline.

This chain links TRBV7-2 with TRBJ2-3; 8 bases map to TRBD2. CDR1 is SGHTA and CDR2 is FQGNSA in the germline V gene. CDR3 length equals 18 residues. V lost 1 base and J lost 5; bases outside the gene matches: 14. CDR3 region: CASSLVGRAGGRGDTQYF. In DNA, the CDR3 is TGTGCCAGCAGCTTAGTTGGACGGGCGGGGGGCCGGGGAGATACGCAGTATTTT.

The rearrangement links TRBV18 to TRBJ2-7; TRBD1 matches 8 bases. With V trimmed by 4 bases and J by 6 bases, 11 bases remained unmatched. The CDR3 contains 15 residues. Per the germline V gene, CDR1 is KGHSH and CDR2 is LQKENI. Written as DNA, the CDR3 is TGTGCCAGCTCACATACTGGACAGGGATATGGCGAGCAGTACTTC. Protein sequence: CASSHTGQGYGEQYF.

J is TRBJ1-4 and V is TRBV6-6, with D maybe TRBD1 (6 bases). CDR1 and CDR2 (germline): MNHNY, SVGAGI (reference sequence). This CDR3 is 14 amino acids long. The germline V and J ends were trimmed by 2 bases and 6 bases, with 10 bases remaining between them. CDR3 sequence: CASSYGGFDEKLFF. DNA of the CDR3: TGTGCCAGCAGTTACGGGGGCTTCGATGAAAAACTGTTTTTT.

CDR3: CASSPEGGVRPQHF. CDR3 nucleotide sequence: TGTGCCAGCAGCCCCGAAGGCGGGGTTAGGCCCCAGCATTTT. This chain uses TRBV5-5 with TRBJ1-5; D not resolved. V lost 4 bases to trimming and J lost 9 bases, with 17 bases between them. This CDR3 is 14 amino acids long. From germline, CDR1 is SGHKS and CDR2 YYEKEE (reference sequence).

The chain has TRBV5-4 and TRBJ1-6; possibly TRBD1 for D (5 bases). The germline V gene has CDR1 SGHNT and CDR2 YYREEE (reference sequence). The CDR3 has 15 amino acids. The V end was cut by 4 bases, the J end by 8 bases, with 16 bases between. CDR3 coding DNA: TGTGCCAGCAGCCCGGTGGGGGAGGAAGATTCACCCCTCCACTTT. This gives the protein CASSPVGEEDSPLHF.

The gene calls are TRBV5-4 and TRBJ2-1; D is unclear. The V end lost 1 base, the J end lost 1 base, and 9 bases lay between the germline ends. Germline CDR1 SGHNT, CDR2 YYREEE (reference sequence). CDR3 size: 15 residues. The CDR3, as DNA: TGTGCCAGCAGCTTGAACAGTGGATCCTACAATGAGCAGTTCTTC. It codes for CASSLNSGSYNEQFF.

J is TRBJ2-7 and V is TRBV7-8, with 12 bases that match TRBD1. The CDR3 totals 18 residues. With 1 base clipped from V and 4 bases from J, the junction kept 11 bases outside the gene matches. The germline CDR1 and CDR2 sequences are SGHVS and FQNEAQ. The CDR3: CASSLDDWGTGGEYEQYF. Here the CDR3 DNA reads TGTGCCAGCAGCTTAGACGATTGGGGGACAGGGGGCGAGTACGAGCAGTACTTC.

This chain joins TRBV27 and TRBJ1-2, with unresolved D. The V gene's germline CDR1 is MNHEY and CDR2 SMNVEV (reference sequence). The CDR3 is 13 residues long. V was cut by 2 bases and J by 4 bases, with 8 bases left in between. The CDR3 spells CASSLGRLYGYTF. The CDR3 DNA follows: TGTGCCAGCAGTTTAGGCAGGCTCTATGGCTACACCTTC.

This clone was counted once. This chain links TRBV5-1 with TRBJ2-3, with 8 bases matching TRBD2. CDR3 length: 15 residues. V was clipped by 3 bases and J by 2 bases; unmatched bases: 5. CDR1 is SGHRS and CDR2 is YFSETQ in the germline V gene. The CDR3 sequence: CASSSSGGFTDTQYF. Written as DNA, the CDR3 is TGCGCCAGCAGCTCAAGCGGGGGCTTCACAGATACGCAGTATTTT.

This chain joins TRBV30 and TRBJ1-2; tentative D call: TRBD1 (6 bases). V was clipped by 5 bases and J by 4 bases, with 23 bases between them. The CDR3 is made up of 16 amino acids. Per germline, CDR1 GTSNPN and CDR2 SVGIG (reference sequence). CDR3 bases: TGTGCCTGGCAAGCAGCACTAACGAGGGGGAGCTATGGCTACACCTTC. This encodes CAWQAALTRGSYGYTF.

The rearrangement joins TRBV28 to TRBJ1-1, with TRBD1 matching over 7 bases. The CDR3 has 14 amino acids. The germline gives CDR1 MDHEN, CDR2 SYDVKM. After removal of 6 bases from V and 6 bases from J, the junction contained 10 bases not matched to a gene. The CDR3: CASSLDRVKAEAFF. The CDR3 DNA reads TGTGCCAGCAGCCTTGACAGGGTTAAGGCTGAAGCTTTCTTT. The complete variable domain, with remaining parts taken from reference TRBV28 and TRBJ1-1, reads DVKVTQSSRYLVKRTGEKVFLECVQDMDHENMFWYRQDPGLGLRLIYFSYDVKMKEKGDIPEGYSVSREKKERFSLILESASTNQTSMYLCASSLDRVKAEAFFGQGTRLTVV.

The chain has TRBV4-1 and TRBJ2-3; TRBD2 agrees at 12 bases. The junction had 10 bases not matched to a gene; V was cut back by 2 bases and J by 4 bases. There are 18 residues in the CDR3. The germline V gene encodes CDR1 MGHRA and CDR2 YSYEKL. CDR3 coding DNA: TGCGCCAGCAGCCAACCTTGGCTAGCGGGGGGGCAGGCAGATACGCAGTATTTT. The encoded protein is CASSQPWLAGGQADTQYF.

The V call is TRBV21-1, the J call TRBJ1-2; whether TRBD1, the table's D call, matches the DNA was not checked. TRBV21-1 is tagged as a pseudogene. The CDR3 loop spans 15 amino acids. The CDR3 sequence: CASSTIDRANYGYTF. DNA for the CDR3: TGTGCCAGCAGCACCATAGACAGGGCGAACTATGGCTACACCTTC.

J is TRBJ2-3 and V is TRBV24-1, with 9 bases that match TRBD1. CDR3 length: 17 amino acids. Losses at the gene ends were 4 bases for V and 4 bases for J; bases not matched to a gene: 11. CDR1 and CDR2 from the germline V gene are KGHDR and SFDVKD. The CDR3 nucleotides read TGTGCCACCAGTGACCCTACAGGGGGCGCAGGGGCAGATACGCAGTATTTT. As protein: CATSDPTGGAGADTQYF.

The chain couples TRBV27 to TRBJ1-5; D is unresolved. Trimming took 10 bases from V and 5 from J, leaving 12 bases between them. Germline V gene lookup returns CDR1 MNHEY and CDR2 SMNVEV (reference sequence). The CDR3 length is 12 residues. CDR3 nucleotide sequence: TGTGCCACCGGCGGAGTCGATCAGCCCCAGCATTTT. It specifies CATGGVDQPQHF.

As DNA, the CDR3 is TGTGCCAGCAGCCCCCGGTTGAGGGCTAACTATGGCTACACCTTC. Translation: CASSPRLRANYGYTF. This rearrangement joins TRBV14 to TRBJ1-2, with D unclear. CDR1 is SGHDN and CDR2 is FVKESK in the germline V gene. CDR3 length: 15 residues. V lost 4 bases and J lost 0, with 12 bases in between.

The chain uses TRBV9 and TRBJ1-3; D is possibly TRBD1 (6 bases). This CDR3 is 15 amino acids long. CDR1 is SGDLS, CDR2 YYNGEE, per germline. Trimming stripped 4 bases from V and 0 bases from J, with 11 bases between. The CDR3 bases are TGTGCCAGCAGCCCAACAGGGAGCTCTGGAAACACCATATATTTT. As protein: CASSPTGSSGNTIYF.

This chain links TRBV19 with TRBJ1-3; D is unresolved. V dropped 5 bases and J dropped 8 bases, with 13 bases sitting between them. The length of the CDR3 is 13 residues. Germline V gives CDR1 LNHDA, CDR2 SQIVND (reference sequence). The CDR3 DNA follows: TGTGCCAGTAGTCTGCAAATCGGAGACACCATATATTTT. It specifies CASSLQIGDTIYF.

V gene TRBV9 combines with J gene TRBJ1-5; D perhaps matches TRBD1 (6 bases). V lost 0 bases, J lost 5 bases, and 9 bases lay in between. Germline-derived CDR1 and CDR2 are SGDLS and YYNGEE. The CDR3 has 14 amino acids. CDR3 nucleotide sequence: TGTGCCAGCAGCGTAGAGGACAGAGATCAGCCCCAGCATTTT. Translating gives CASSVEDRDQPQHF.

The CDR3: CASRPGGTDTQYF. In DNA form, the CDR3 reads TGTGCCAGCAGGCCGGGGGGCACAGATACGCAGTATTTT. The genes are TRBV6-6 and TRBJ2-3, with D possibly being TRBD2 (6 bases). The CDR3 length is 13 residues. From germline, CDR1 is MNHNY and CDR2 SVGAGI (reference sequence). V was shortened by 6 bases and J by 1 base, with 8 bases between the two germline ends.

The chain uses TRBV5-1 and TRBJ2-5, with TRBD2 matching 8 bases. This CDR3 is 16 amino acids long. CDR1 SGHRS and CDR2 YFSETQ come from the germline V gene. The J segment lost 2 bases and the V segment lost 4 bases, leaving 10 bases of the junction unmatched. The CDR3 DNA reads as TGCGCCAGCAGCCCTGGATGGGCGGGGGGTCAAGAGACCCAGTACTTC. Translating it yields CASSPGWAGGQETQYF.

J is TRBJ2-2 and V is TRBV21-1; the listed D gene, TRBD1, was not tested against the DNA. TRBV21-1 is a listed pseudogene. There are 13 residues in the CDR3. CDR3 loop: CASKTVNTGELFF. The CDR3 DNA is TGTGCCAGTAAGACAGTGAACACCGGGGAGCTGTTTTTT.

The chain joins TRBV30 to TRBJ1-1; D ambiguous. V lost 3 bases and J lost 5, with 13 bases in between. This CDR3 spans 13 amino acids. Germline V gene lookup returns CDR1 GTSNPN and CDR2 SVGIG (reference sequence). The CDR3 DNA sequence: TGTGCCTGGAGCCACGGTTACGGTACTGAAGCTTTCTTT. Protein sequence: CAWSHGYGTEAFF.

The chain combines TRBV18 with TRBJ1-3; no definite D call. V lost 3 bases and J 0 bases, leaving 9 bases between the germline ends. CDR3 size: 15 residues. Germline loops: CDR1 KGHSH, CDR2 LQKENI. CDR3 nucleotides: TGTGCCAGCTCACCGGTTGAGGGCTCTGGAAACACCATATATTTT. Its translation is CASSPVEGSGNTIYF.

This rearrangement joins TRBV3-1 (or the pseudogene TRBV3-2) to TRBJ2-5; D is perhaps TRBD2 (5 bases). Germline V lookup: CDR1 LGHDT, CDR2 YNNKEL (reference sequence). This CDR3 is built from 8 residues. The CDR3 DNA reads TGTTACGGGGAAATCCAGTACTTC. Amino acids: CYGEIQYF.

This clone was counted between two and nine times. The CDR3 protein is CASSLWTGSGEKLFF. For the CDR3, the DNA is TGCGCCAGCAGCTTGTGGACAGGGTCAGGGGAAAAACTGTTTTTT. This rearrangement joins TRBV5-1 to TRBJ1-4; 8 bases line up with TRBD1. Trimming at V came to 1 base and at J to 8 bases, leaving 7 bases not matched to a gene. The CDR3 is 15 residues long. Germline assignment: CDR1 SGHRS and CDR2 YFSETQ.

This sequence joins TRBV9 and TRBJ1-1, with D uncertain. This CDR3 is built from 13 residues. Per germline, CDR1 SGDLS and CDR2 YYNGEE. Trimming took off 0 bases at V and 2 bases at J, with 5 bases between the two ends. CDR3 residues: CASSVDSNTEAFF. CDR3 DNA sequence: TGTGCCAGCAGCGTAGACAGCAACACTGAAGCTTTCTTT.

The chain couples TRBV9 to TRBJ1-1; the match to TRBD1 covers 10 bases. The CDR3 runs 18 residues. The V gene end was trimmed by 0 bases and the J gene end by 4 bases; junction bases not matched to a gene: 12. The V gene's germline CDR1 is SGDLS and CDR2 YYNGEE. The CDR3 DNA follows: TGTGCCAGCAGCGTAGTCCCCGGGACAGGGGTTCGTGGCACTGAAGCTTTCTTT. This codes for CASSVVPGTGVRGTEAFF.

V gene TRBV28 combines with J gene TRBJ1-2; no clear D. This CDR3 contains 11 residues. V lost 5 bases and J 7 bases, leaving 8 bases between the germline ends. Germline CDR1 reads MDHEN; CDR2 reads SYDVKM. The chain's CDR3 is CASSDKSGYTF. DNA of the CDR3: TGTGCCAGCAGTGATAAGAGTGGCTACACCTTC.

The chain has TRBV5-4 and TRBJ1-1; TRBD1 agrees at 9 bases. The CDR3 length is 15 residues. The germline V gene has CDR1 SGHNT and CDR2 YYREEE (reference sequence). J was trimmed by 2 bases and V by 2 bases; bases with no gene match: 4. CDR3 protein: CASSLGQGRNTEAFF. The CDR3, as DNA: TGTGCCAGCAGCTTAGGACAGGGGAGAAACACTGAAGCTTTCTTT.